This T cell receptor beta chain was documented in a study of blood T cell repertoires in COVID-19. Whole-study context: Collection of acute and convalescent COVID-19 samples took place in the United States, Italy and Spain. The analysed material was cDNA or gDNA that came from T cells, B-cell-depleted T cells, or PBMCs.

Authors' data handling: Scientists estimated how many nucleated cells there were by amplifying reference gene primers. Only in-frame clones appear in the TCRdb table, and some are missing; sequencing was by immunoSEQ multiplex PCR. V, J and clone size are those of that table, while D and trimming were read from the DNA. The data show 25,000 to 35,000 clones, approximately 85% seen once. V was pared by 5 bases and J by 7 bases, with 8 bases of the junction left unmatched. Germline-derived CDR1 and CDR2 are SNHLY and FYNNEI. This CDR3 has 16 residues. The genes are TRBV2 and TRBJ2-3; TRBD2 aligns across 14 bases. The specimen sequenced was peripheral blood. The TCR was taken from a human donor in a cohort sampled during active COVID-19. The CDR3 reads CASSIWTSGRLYTQYF. The CDR3 DNA is TGTGCCAGCAGTATTTGGACTAGCGGGAGGTTATATACGCAGTATTTT.